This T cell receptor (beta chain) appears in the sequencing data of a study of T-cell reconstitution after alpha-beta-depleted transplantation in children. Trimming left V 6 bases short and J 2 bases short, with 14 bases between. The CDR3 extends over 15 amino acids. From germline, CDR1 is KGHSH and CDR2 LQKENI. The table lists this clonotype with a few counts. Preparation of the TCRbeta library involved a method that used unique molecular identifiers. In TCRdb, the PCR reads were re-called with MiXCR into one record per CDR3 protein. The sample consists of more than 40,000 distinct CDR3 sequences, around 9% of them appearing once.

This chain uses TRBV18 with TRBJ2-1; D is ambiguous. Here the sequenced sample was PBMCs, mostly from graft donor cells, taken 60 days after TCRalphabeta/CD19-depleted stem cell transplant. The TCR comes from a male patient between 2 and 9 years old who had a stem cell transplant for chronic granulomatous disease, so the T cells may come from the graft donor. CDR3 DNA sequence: TGTGCCAGCTCCCCGGCGGTAGTCGCCTACAATGAGCAGTTCTTC. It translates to CASSPAVVAYNEQFF.